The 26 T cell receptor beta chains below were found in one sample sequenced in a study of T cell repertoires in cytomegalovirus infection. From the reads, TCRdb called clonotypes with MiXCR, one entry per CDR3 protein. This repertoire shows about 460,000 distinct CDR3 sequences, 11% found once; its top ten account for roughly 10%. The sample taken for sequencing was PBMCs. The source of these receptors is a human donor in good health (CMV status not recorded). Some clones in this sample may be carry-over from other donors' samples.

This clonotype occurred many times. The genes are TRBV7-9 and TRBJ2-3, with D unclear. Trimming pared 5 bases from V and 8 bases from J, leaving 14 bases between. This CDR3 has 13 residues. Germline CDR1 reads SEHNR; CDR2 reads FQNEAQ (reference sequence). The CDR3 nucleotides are TGTGCCAGCAGCCAGGTCGACACGGGTACGCAGTATTTT. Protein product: CASSQVDTGTQYF. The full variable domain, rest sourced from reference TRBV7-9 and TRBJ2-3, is DTGVSQNPRHKITKRGQNVTFRCDPISEHNRLYWYRQTLGQGPEFLTYFQNEAQLEKSRLLSDRFSAERPKGSFSTLEIQRTEQGDSAMYLCASSQVDTGTQYFGPGTRLTVL.

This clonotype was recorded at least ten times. The CDR3 sequence: CASSSMRDTQYF. CDR3 nucleotide sequence: TGTGCCAGCAGCTCAATGAGGGATACGCAGTATTTT. The rearrangement joins TRBV11-2 to TRBJ2-3; D gene ambiguous. V gave up 4 bases and J gave up 6 bases, with 8 bases separating them. The CDR3 spans 12 residues. Germline values: CDR1 SGHAT, CDR2 FQNNGV.

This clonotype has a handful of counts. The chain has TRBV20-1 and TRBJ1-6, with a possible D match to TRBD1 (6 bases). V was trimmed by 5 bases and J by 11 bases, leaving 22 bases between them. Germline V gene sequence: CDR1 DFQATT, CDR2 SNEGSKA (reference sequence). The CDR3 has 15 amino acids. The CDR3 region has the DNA TGCAGTGCTTCCCCCGGACAGAGGGTTATGACACCCCTCCACTTT. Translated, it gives CSASPGQRVMTPLHF.

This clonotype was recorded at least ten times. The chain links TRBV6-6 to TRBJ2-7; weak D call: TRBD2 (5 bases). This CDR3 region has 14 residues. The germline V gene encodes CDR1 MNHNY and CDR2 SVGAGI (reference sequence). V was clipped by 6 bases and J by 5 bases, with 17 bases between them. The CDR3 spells CASRLSGSGHEQYF. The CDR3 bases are TGTGCCAGCAGGTTGAGCGGATCCGGCCACGAGCAGTACTTC.

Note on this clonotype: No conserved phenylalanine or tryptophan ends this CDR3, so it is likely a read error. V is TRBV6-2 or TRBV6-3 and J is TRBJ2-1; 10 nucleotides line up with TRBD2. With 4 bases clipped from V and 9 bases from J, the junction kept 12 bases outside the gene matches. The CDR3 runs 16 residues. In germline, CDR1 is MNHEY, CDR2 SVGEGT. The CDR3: CASSLIYASGRGEQFI. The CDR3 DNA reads TGTGCCAGCAGTTTAATTTACGCTAGCGGGAGAGGTGAGCAGTTCATC.

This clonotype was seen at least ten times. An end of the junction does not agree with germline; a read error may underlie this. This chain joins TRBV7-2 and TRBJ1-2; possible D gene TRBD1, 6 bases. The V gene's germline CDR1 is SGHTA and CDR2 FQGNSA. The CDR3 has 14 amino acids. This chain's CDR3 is CASSSGRGPDDRPF. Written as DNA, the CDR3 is TGTGCCAGCAGCTCAGGCAGGGGCCCCGACGACCGGCCCTTC. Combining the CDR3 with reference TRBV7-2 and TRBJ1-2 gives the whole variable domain GAGVSQSPSNKVTEKGKDVELRCDPISGHTALYWYRQSLGQGLEFLIYFQGNSAPDKSGLPSDRFSAERTGGSVSTLTIQRTQQEDSAVYLCASSSGRGPDDRPFGSGTRLTVV.

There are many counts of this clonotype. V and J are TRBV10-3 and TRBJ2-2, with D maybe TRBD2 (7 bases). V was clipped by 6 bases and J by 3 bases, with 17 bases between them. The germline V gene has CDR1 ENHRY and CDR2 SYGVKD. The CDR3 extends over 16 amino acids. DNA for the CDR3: TGTGCCATCAGAGGAGGACTAGGGGGGGACACCGGGGAGCTGTTTTTT. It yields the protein CAIRGGLGGDTGELFF.

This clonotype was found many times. The CDR3 nucleotides are TGTGCCAGCAGCCTCCGGGGGCTACAAGAGACCCAGTACTTC. The encoded protein is CASSLRGLQETQYF. The rearrangement joins TRBV4-2 to TRBJ2-5; D is tentatively TRBD1 or TRBD2 (6 bases each). V lost 4 bases, J lost 2 bases, and 11 bases lay in between. From germline, CDR1 is LGHNA and CDR2 YNFKEQ. This CDR3 spans 14 amino acids.

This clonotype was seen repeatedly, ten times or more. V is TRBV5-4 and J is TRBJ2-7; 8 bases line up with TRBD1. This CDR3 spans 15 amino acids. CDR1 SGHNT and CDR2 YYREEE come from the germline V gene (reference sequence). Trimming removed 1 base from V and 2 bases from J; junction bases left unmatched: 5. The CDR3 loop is CASSLSGGFPYEQYF. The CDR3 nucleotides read TGTGCCAGCAGCTTGTCAGGGGGCTTTCCCTACGAGCAGTACTTC.

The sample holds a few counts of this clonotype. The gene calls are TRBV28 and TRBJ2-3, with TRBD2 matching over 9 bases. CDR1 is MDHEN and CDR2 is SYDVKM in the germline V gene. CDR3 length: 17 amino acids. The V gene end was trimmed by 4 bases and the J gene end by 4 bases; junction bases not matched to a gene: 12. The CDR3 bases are TGTGCCAGCAGTTCTATATCCCGGACTAGCGATGCAGATACGCAGTATTTT. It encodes CASSSISRTSDADTQYF.

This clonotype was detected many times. The chain's CDR3 is CSAPPTGLSPYEQYF. The CDR3 DNA reads TGCAGTGCGCCACCGACAGGCCTCTCCCCCTACGAGCAGTACTTC. The chain employs TRBV20-1 and TRBJ2-7, with D maybe TRBD1 (6 bases). The CDR3 spans 15 residues. Looked up from germline, CDR1 is DFQATT and CDR2 is SNEGSKA (reference sequence). V lost 6 bases and J 2 bases, leaving 20 bases between the germline ends.

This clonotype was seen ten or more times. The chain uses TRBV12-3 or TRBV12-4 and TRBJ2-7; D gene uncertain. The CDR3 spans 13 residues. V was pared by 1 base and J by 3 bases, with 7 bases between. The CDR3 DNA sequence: TGTGCCAGCAGTTTAGTAGAGAGCTACGAGCAGTACTTC. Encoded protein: CASSLVESYEQYF.

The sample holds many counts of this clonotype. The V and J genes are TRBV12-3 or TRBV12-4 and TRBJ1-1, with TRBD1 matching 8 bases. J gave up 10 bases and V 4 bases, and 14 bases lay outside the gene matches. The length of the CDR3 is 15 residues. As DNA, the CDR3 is TGTGCCAGCAGTTACGACGTGGCAGGGGGCGACGGAGCTTTCTTT. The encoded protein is CASSYDVAGGDGAFF.

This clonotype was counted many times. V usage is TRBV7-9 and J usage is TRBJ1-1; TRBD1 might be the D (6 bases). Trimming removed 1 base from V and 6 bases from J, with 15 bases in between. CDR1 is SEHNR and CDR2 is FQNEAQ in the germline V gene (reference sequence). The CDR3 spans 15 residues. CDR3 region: CASSLVGGVQAEAFF. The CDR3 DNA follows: TGTGCCAGCAGCTTAGTGGGGGGCGTTCAGGCTGAAGCTTTCTTT. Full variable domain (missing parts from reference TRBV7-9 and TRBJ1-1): DTGVSQNPRHKITKRGQNVTFRCDPISEHNRLYWYRQTLGQGPEFLTYFQNEAQLEKSRLLSDRFSAERPKGSFSTLEIQRTEQGDSAMYLCASSLVGGVQAEAFFGQGTRLTVV.

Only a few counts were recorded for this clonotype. CDR3 coding DNA: TGTGCCAGTAGTATCGGAGGGAGTGAAGCTTTCTTT. Translating it yields CASSIGGSEAFF. V and J are TRBV19 and TRBJ1-1; no clear D gene. The germline CDR1 and CDR2 sequences are LNHDA and SQIVND (reference sequence). The CDR3 has 12 amino acids. Trimming removed 3 bases at V and 7 bases at J, with 9 bases between. Filled out from reference TRBV19 and TRBJ1-1, the complete variable domain reads DGGITQSPKYLFRKEGQNVTLSCEQNLNHDAMYWYRQDPGQGLRLIYYSQIVNDFQKGDIAEGYSVSREKKESFPLTVTSAQKNPTAFYLCASSIGGSEAFFGQGTRLTVV.

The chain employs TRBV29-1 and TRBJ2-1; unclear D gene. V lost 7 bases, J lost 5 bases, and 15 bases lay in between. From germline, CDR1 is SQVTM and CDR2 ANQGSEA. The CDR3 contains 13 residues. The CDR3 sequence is CSAGHWGNNEQFF. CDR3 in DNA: TGCAGCGCTGGCCACTGGGGAAACAATGAGCAGTTCTTC.

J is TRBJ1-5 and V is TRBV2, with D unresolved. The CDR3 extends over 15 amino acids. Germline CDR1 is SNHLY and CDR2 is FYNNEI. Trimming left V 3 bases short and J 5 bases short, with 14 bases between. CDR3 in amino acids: CASSEPSGGYQPQHF. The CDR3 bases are TGTGCCAGCAGTGAGCCATCGGGAGGATATCAGCCCCAGCATTTT.

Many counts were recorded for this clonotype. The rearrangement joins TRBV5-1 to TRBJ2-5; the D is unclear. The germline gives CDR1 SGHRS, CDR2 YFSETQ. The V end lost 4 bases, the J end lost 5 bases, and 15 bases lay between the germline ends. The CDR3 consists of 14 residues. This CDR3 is CASSRRQEMETQYF. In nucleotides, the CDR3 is TGCGCCAGCAGCCGTCGACAAGAGATGGAGACCCAGTACTTC. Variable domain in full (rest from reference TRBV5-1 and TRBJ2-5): KAGVTQTPRYLIKTRGQQVTLSCSPISGHRSVSWYQQTPGQGLQFLFEYFSETQRNKGNFPGRFSGRQFSNSRSEMNVSTLELGDSALYLCASSRRQEMETQYFGPGTRLLVL.

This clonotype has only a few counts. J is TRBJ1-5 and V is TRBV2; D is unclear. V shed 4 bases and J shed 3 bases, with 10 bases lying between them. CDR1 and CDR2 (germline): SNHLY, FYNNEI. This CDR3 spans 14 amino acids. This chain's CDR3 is CASSVVRVNQPQHF. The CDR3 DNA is TGTGCCAGCAGTGTGGTAAGGGTCAATCAGCCCCAGCATTTT.

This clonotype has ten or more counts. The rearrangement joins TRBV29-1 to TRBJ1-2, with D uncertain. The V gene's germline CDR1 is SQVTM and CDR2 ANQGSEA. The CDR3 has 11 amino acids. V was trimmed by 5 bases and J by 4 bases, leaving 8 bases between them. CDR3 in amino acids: CSVYGVYGYTF. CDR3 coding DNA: TGCAGCGTTTACGGGGTCTATGGCTACACCTTC.

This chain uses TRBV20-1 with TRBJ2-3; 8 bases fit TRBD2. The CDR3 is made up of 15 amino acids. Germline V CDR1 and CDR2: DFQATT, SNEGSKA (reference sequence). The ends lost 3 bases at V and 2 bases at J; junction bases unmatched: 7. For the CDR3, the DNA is TGCAGTGCTAGTCGGCGGGAGGACCCCACAGATACGCAGTATTTT. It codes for CSASRREDPTDTQYF.

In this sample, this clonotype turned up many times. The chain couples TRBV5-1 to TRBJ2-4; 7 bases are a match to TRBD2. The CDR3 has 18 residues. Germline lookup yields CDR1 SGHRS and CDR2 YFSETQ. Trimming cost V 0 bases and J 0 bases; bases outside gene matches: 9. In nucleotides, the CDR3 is TGCGCCAGCAGCTTGGGCGGGAGTGATATTCTAGCCAAAAACATTCAGTACTTC. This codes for CASSLGGSDILAKNIQYF.

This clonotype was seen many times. The CDR3 region has the DNA TGTGCCAGCAGCGAACTAGGGTCGGGTCTGGCCTACGAGCAGTACTTC. Its protein product is CASSELGSGLAYEQYF. The J gene is TRBJ2-7, the V gene TRBV7-9; tentatively, D is TRBD2 (5 bases). There are 16 residues in the CDR3. Trimming took 5 bases from V and 2 from J, leaving 19 bases between them. Germline V gives CDR1 SEHNR, CDR2 FQNEAQ (reference sequence).

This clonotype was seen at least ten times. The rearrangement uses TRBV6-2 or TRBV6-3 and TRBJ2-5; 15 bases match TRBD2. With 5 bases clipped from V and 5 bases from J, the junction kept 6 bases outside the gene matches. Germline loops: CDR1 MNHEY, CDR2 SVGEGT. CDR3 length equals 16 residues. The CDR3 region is CASSRGLAGGRETQYF. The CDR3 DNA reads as TGTGCCAGCAGTCGCGGACTAGCGGGGGGGCGGGAGACCCAGTACTTC.

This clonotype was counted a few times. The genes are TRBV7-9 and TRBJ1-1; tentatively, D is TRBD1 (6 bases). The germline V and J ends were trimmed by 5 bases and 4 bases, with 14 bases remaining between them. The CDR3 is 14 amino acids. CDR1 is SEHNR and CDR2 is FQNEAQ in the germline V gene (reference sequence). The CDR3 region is CASSHREGGTEAFF. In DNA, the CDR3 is TGTGCCAGCAGCCACCGCGAAGGGGGCACTGAAGCTTTCTTT.

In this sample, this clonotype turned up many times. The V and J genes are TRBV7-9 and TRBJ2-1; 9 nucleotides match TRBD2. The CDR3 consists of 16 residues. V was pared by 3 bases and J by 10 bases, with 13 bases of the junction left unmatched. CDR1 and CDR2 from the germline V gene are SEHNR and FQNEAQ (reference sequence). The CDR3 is CASSLQGTSRTWEQFF. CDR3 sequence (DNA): TGTGCCAGCAGCTTGCAAGGGACTAGCCGAACCTGGGAGCAGTTCTTC.